This T cell receptor (beta chain) comes out of a study of shared clonotypes between healthy human individuals. As for the study in general: A donor's plate count was three for CD4 naive and three for CD4 memory; CD8 naive had two and CD8 memory one.

The data were produced by immunoSEQ multiplex PCR, yet TCRdb's version contains in-frame clones alone and is incomplete. This table holds about 2.1 million clones, around 95% found once. The V gene lost 5 bases and the J gene lost 7 bases, with 15 bases spanning the gap. Germline assignment: CDR1 WNHNN and CDR2 SYGVQD (reference sequence). The CDR3 runs 13 residues. CD8 cells classed as naive were CD45RO-negative and positively selected for CCR7, excluding terminally differentiated effector memory CD45RA+ cells. V and J are TRBV10-1 and TRBJ2-7; D perhaps matches TRBD2 (5 bases). This receptor was taken from a young man in good health. Some clones in this sample may be carry-over from other donors' samples. The sequenced sample was naive CD8+ T cells from PBMCs. The CDR3 coding sequence is TGCGCCAGCAGTTCTAAGGGTACGGGGGAGCAGTACTTC. Translated: CASSSKGTGEQYF.